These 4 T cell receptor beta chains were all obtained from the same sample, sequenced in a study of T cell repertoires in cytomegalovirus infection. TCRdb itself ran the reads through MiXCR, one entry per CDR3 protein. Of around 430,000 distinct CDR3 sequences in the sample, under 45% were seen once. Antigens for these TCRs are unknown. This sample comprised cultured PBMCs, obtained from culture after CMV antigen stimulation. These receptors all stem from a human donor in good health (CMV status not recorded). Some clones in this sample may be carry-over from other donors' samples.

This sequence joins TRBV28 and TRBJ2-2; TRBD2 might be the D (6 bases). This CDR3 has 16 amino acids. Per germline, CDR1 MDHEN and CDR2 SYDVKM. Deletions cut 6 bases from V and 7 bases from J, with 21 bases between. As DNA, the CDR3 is TGTGCCAGCAGAGCCCGGACTACCGGAAGCGACGGGGAGCTGTTTTTT. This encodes CASRARTTGSDGELFF.

CDR3 in amino acids: CASSLDGDEQFF. CDR3 nucleotide sequence: TGTGCCAGCAGCTTAGACGGGGATGAGCAGTTCTTC. The gene calls are TRBV7-2 and TRBJ2-1; maybe TRBD2 (5 bases). V dropped 1 base and J dropped 8 bases, with 6 bases sitting between them. This CDR3 is 12 amino acids long. Germline CDR1 and CDR2: SGHTA and FQGNSA.

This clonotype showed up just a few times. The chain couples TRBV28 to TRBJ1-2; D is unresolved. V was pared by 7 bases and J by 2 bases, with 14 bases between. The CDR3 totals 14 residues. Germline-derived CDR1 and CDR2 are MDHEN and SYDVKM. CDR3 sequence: CASTPPGINYGYTF. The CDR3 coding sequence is TGTGCCAGCACCCCCCCGGGCATCAACTATGGCTACACCTTC.

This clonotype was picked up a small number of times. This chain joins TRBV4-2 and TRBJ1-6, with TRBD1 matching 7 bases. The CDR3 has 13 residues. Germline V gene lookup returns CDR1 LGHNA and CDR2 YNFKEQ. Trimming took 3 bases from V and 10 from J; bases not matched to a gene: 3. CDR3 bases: TGTGCCAGCAGCCACCCACAGGGGTCACCCCTCCACTTT. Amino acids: CASSHPQGSPLHF.